This T cell receptor beta chain is from a study of cytomegalovirus exposure and HLA in healthy donors. Findings of the study overall: DRB1 showed the most TCR associations and HLA-C the fewest in a later analysis, as rates varied by HLA locus.

Primers included in the PCR were 60 Vbeta and 13 Jbeta primers. In the original analysis: A later analysis counted approximately 88 million unique TCR beta chains, some 11 million shared. Libraries were prepared by immunoSEQ multiplex PCR; TCRdb keeps only in-frame clonotypes and omits some of them. That table furnishes V, J and clone size, whereas the DNA furnished D and trimming. The repertoire has roughly 120,000 clones, about 76% of them found once; the top ten carry approximately 30%. Trimming cost V 5 bases and J 3 bases, with 11 bases left between them. This CDR3 spans 14 amino acids. Germline V lookup: CDR1 SGHVS, CDR2 FQNEAQ. As for this clone: Its antigen remains unknown.

The receptor was isolated from a man in his fifties or sixties in good health and CMV-seropositive. Sequencing was carried out using PBMCs. The chain carries TRBV7-8 and TRBJ2-1; D perhaps matches TRBD2 (6 bases). The CDR3 DNA follows: TGTGCCAGCAGCCCTAGCGAACTCTACAATGAGCAGTTCTTC. The encoded protein is CASSPSELYNEQFF.